This T cell receptor (beta chain) was sequenced in a study of blood T cell repertoires in COVID-19. Study-wide background: Some COVID-19 samples were acute and others convalescent; all came from the United States, Italy and Spain.

The V and J ends lost 1 base and 5 bases, in that order; junction bases with no gene match: 3. The CDR3 covers 15 residues. Germline-derived CDR1 and CDR2 are GTSNPN and SVGIG (reference sequence). Per the authors' pipeline: Amplification of reference gene primers provided the estimated nucleated cell counts. Sequenced by immunoSEQ multiplex PCR; TCRdb stores in-frame clones only, minus some. V, J and clone size are taken as reported in that table, and D and trimming were inferred from the DNA itself. The sample yields roughly 280,000 clones, 85% to 95% seen once. Participant-reported clinical history was the basis for cohort assignment. Within the 2 weeks before study entry, each person in the exposed group met a COVID-19 case.

This sequence joins TRBV30 and TRBJ1-5; 12 bases fit TRBD1. Specimen: PBMCs or T cells enriched from blood (not recorded which). This receptor was identified in a man in his forties who had been exposed to COVID-19. The CDR3 reads CAWSAGTGGHQPQHF. The CDR3 bases are TGTGCCTGGAGTGCCGGGACAGGGGGCCATCAGCCCCAGCATTTT.